The rows below give T cell receptor beta chains drawn from one sample of a study of high-grade serous ovarian cancer treatment subgroups. This table comes from immunoSEQ multiplex PCR, and its TCRdb copy is limited to in-frame clones, with some not included. Of about 30,000 clones listed, roughly four fifths are singletons. The specimen was tumor tissue. Receptors originate from a human donor with high-grade serous ovarian cancer. Each CDR3 is given with its conserved first and last residue. A D gene is named only where the DNA matches it firmly. Clone size appears in some rows only: once, few, many, or a class for an expanded clone.

TRBV5-5	TRBJ1-1	.	.	CASKSEPGDENRAFF	TGTGCCAGCAAATCGGAGCCAGGGGACGAAAACAGAGCTTTCTTT
TRBV5-1	TRBJ2-7	TRBD1	once	CASSLEGQGMHEQYF	TGCGCCAGCAGCTTGGAGGGACAGGGTATGCACGAGCAGTACTTC
TRBV6-5	TRBJ2-3	TRBD2	.	CASSYRGVRSDTQYF	TGTGCCAGCAGTTACCGGGGGGTTCGTTCAGATACGCAGTATTTT
TRBV11-2	TRBJ1-1	.	.	CASRGRRQVAFF	TGTGCCAGCAGGGGGAGGAGGCAGGTAGCTTTCTTT
TRBV7-9	TRBJ1-2	TRBD1	few	CASSLWQGANYGYTF	TGTGCCAGCAGCTTATGGCAGGGGGCCAACTATGGCTACACCTTC
TRBV19	TRBJ2-2	.	few	CASSILPTNTGELFF	TGTGCCAGTAGTATCTTACCCACGAACACCGGGGAGCTGTTTTTT
TRBV27	TRBJ2-3	.	.	CASSLSVRSTDTQYF	TGTGCCAGCAGTTTATCGGTGAGAAGCACAGATACGCAGTATTTT
TRBV5-6	TRBJ1-1	.	.	CASSSGGGFRMNTEAFF	TGTGCCAGCAGCTCGGGGGGGGGATTTAGGATGAACACTGAAGCTTTCTTT
TRBV5-5	TRBJ1-1	.	.	CASSRQGTEAFF	TGTGCCAGCAGCCGCCAGGGGACTGAAGCTTTCTTT
TRBV27	TRBJ1-3	.	.	CASSLAGAGNTIYF	TGTGCCAGCAGTTTAGCGGGGGCTGGAAACACCATATATTTT
TRBV7-9	TRBJ2-4	TRBD1	.	CASSLAGGQANIQYF	TGTGCCAGCAGCTTAGCGGGGGGACAGGCCAACATTCAGTACTTC
TRBV7-9	TRBJ2-5	TRBD1	.	CASSFRRGQGETQYF	TGTGCCAGCAGCTTCCGAAGAGGACAGGGAGAGACCCAGTACTTC
TRBV5-1	TRBJ2-1	TRBD2	.	CASSGGLAYEQFF	TGCGCCAGCAGCGGGGGACTAGCGTATGAGCAGTTCTTC
TRBV5-1	TRBJ2-7	.	.	CASPDPRVVYEQYF	TGCGCCAGCCCCGACCCCAGGGTTGTATACGAGCAGTACTTC
TRBV30	TRBJ1-6	.	.	CAWSGNVGNSYNSPLHF	TGTGCCTGGAGTGGTAACGTGGGAAACTCCTATAATTCACCCCTCCACTTT
TRBV7-2	TRBJ2-2	.	.	CASSLGVTRVHPGELFF	TGTGCCAGCAGCTTAGGTGTGACTAGAGTCCATCCCGGGGAGCTGTTTTTT
TRBV27	TRBJ2-7	TRBD2	.	CASSLGYGTSGYEQYF	TGTGCCAGCAGTCTCGGGTACGGGACTAGCGGGTACGAGCAGTACTTC
TRBV30	TRBJ2-2	.	once	CAWSRVAGELFF	TGTGCCTGGTCCAGGGTGGCCGGGGAGCTGTTTTTT
TRBV5-6	TRBJ1-1	.	.	CASVPRGHTEAFF	TGTGCCAGCGTTCCCCGTGGGCACACTGAAGCTTTCTTT
TRBV28	TRBJ1-4	.	.	CASRDPSGGDEKLFF	TGTGCCAGCAGGGACCCGTCTGGGGGCGATGAAAAACTGTTTTTT
TRBV7-8	TRBJ2-6	.	.	CASSLWARGPSGANVLTF	TGTGCCAGCAGCTTATGGGCCAGGGGCCCCTCTGGGGCCAACGTCCTGACTTTC
TRBV28	TRBJ2-1	.	.	CASSYSREQFF	TGTGCCAGCAGTTACTCGCGTGAGCAGTTCTTC
TRBV6-6	TRBJ2-1	.	.	CASSYSRVYNEQFF	TGTGCCAGCAGTTACTCGAGAGTTTACAATGAGCAGTTCTTC
TRBV2	TRBJ1-2	TRBD1	.	CASSAGTGVRGYTF	TGTGCCAGCAGTGCCGGGACAGGGGTCCGTGGCTACACCTTC
TRBV30	TRBJ1-5	TRBD1	.	CAWSASTGVLYSNQPQHF	TGTGCCTGGAGTGCCTCGACAGGGGTTCTCTATAGCAATCAGCCCCAGCATTTT
TRBV6-5	TRBJ1-1	.	.	CATQQQLMNTEAFF	TGTGCCACCCAACAGCAACTCATGAACACTGAAGCTTTCTTT
TRBV6-6	TRBJ2-1	TRBD1	.	CASSYNSRQGNEQFF	TGTGCCAGCAGTTACAATTCCCGACAGGGGAATGAGCAGTTCTTC
TRBV5-6	TRBJ2-5	.	.	CASSLGGQETQYF	TGTGCCAGCAGCTTAGGAGGACAAGAGACCCAGTACTTC
TRBV6-1	TRBJ2-1	TRBD1	.	CASSEPGGSYNEQFF	TGTGCCAGCAGTGAACCAGGGGGCTCCTACAATGAGCAGTTCTTC
TRBV28	TRBJ2-1	.	.	CASSLPLSNEQFF	TGTGCCAGCAGTTTGCCCCTTTCCAATGAGCAGTTCTTC
TRBV19	TRBJ2-1	TRBD2	.	CASSRPGGPFNEQFF	TGTGCCAGTAGTAGGCCGGGAGGGCCGTTCAATGAGCAGTTCTTC
TRBV5-1	TRBJ2-7	TRBD1	.	CASSSPPGQGTYEQYF	TGCGCCAGCAGCTCCCCTCCGGGACAGGGGACCTACGAGCAGTACTTC
TRBV27	TRBJ1-5	TRBD1	.	CASSPGTGRFNQPQHF	TGTGCCAGCAGCCCCGGGACAGGGAGGTTTAACCAGCCCCAGCATTTT
TRBV6-1	TRBJ2-2	TRBD1	.	CASMLDRGNAGELFF	TGTGCCAGCATGTTGGACAGGGGGAACGCCGGGGAGCTGTTTTTT
TRBV6-5	TRBJ1-2	.	.	CASSSPRGDYYGYTF	TGTGCCAGCAGTTCGCCTCGGGGAGACTACTATGGCTACACCTTC
TRBV5-1	TRBJ2-5	.	.	CASSLQQEETQYF	TGCGCCAGCAGCTTGCAACAGGAGGAGACCCAGTACTTC
TRBV11-3	TRBJ2-3	.	.	CASSQGRTSTDTQYF	TGTGCCAGCAGCCAAGGACGGACTAGCACAGATACGCAGTATTTT
TRBV16	TRBJ1-5	.	.	CASSQSGGGNQPQHF	TGTGCCAGCAGCCAAAGTGGGGGCGGCAATCAGCCCCAGCATTTT
TRBV30	TRBJ1-1	.	few	CAWRVGLNTGRPEAFF	TGTGCCTGGAGAGTTGGCCTGAACACAGGTCGCCCTGAAGCTTTCTTT
TRBV27	TRBJ2-1	.	.	CASSLSRDLFF	TGTGCCAGCAGTTTATCCCGTGATCTGTTCTTC
TRBV5-1	TRBJ2-7	TRBD2	.	CASSLDSGSYEQYF	TGCGCCAGCAGCTTGGATAGCGGGAGCTACGAGCAGTACTTC
TRBV2	TRBJ1-3	.	few	CASKVLLLENTIYF	TGTGCCAGCAAGGTCCTCTTACTGGAAAACACCATATATTTT
TRBV29-1	TRBJ1-5	.	.	CSVRDSNQPQHF	TGCAGCGTCCGGGACAGCAATCAGCCCCAGCATTTT
TRBV5-1	TRBJ2-1	.	.	CASTPGDPYNEQFF	TGCGCCAGCACCCCGGGGGACCCCTACAATGAGCAGTTCTTC
TRBV30	TRBJ2-1	.	.	CAWGGLNSYNEQFF	TGTGCCTGGGGCGGACTTAATTCCTACAATGAGCAGTTCTTC
TRBV5-1	TRBJ2-5	TRBD1	few	CASSLGTGAQETQYF	TGCGCCAGCAGCTTAGGGACAGGCGCCCAAGAGACCCAGTACTTC
TRBV25-1	TRBJ2-7	.	.	CASSELGGGQHEQYF	TGTGCCAGCAGTGAATTGGGGGGAGGACAGCACGAGCAGTACTTC
TRBV7-3	TRBJ1-1	.	.	CASSLVPGTLAFF	TGTGCCAGCAGCTTAGTCCCTGGGACGCTAGCTTTCTTT
TRBV28	TRBJ2-2	TRBD1	.	CASSPQGTGDTGELFF	TGTGCCAGCAGTCCCCAGGGGACAGGGGACACCGGGGAGCTGTTTTTT
TRBV11-3	TRBJ2-1	TRBD2	.	CASSLAVGLAGVTEQFF	TGTGCCAGCAGCTTAGCCGTCGGACTAGCGGGAGTGACTGAGCAGTTCTTC
TRBV2	TRBJ1-5	.	.	CASSEGRSGNQPQHF	TGTGCCAGCAGTGAAGGAAGATCAGGCAATCAGCCCCAGCATTTT
TRBV28	TRBJ2-7	.	.	CASNRRKFHEQYF	TGTGCCAGCAACCGCCGAAAGTTTCACGAGCAGTACTTC
TRBV27	TRBJ2-4	.	few	CASIGPGRDIQYF	TGTGCCAGCATTGGCCCAGGAAGAGACATTCAGTACTTC
TRBV5-1	TRBJ1-5	.	.	CASSQNSSNQPQHF	TGCGCCAGCAGCCAGAATTCTAGCAATCAGCCCCAGCATTTT